This TCR beta chain was identified in a study of blood T cells in healthy people across ages (dated by TCRdb to 2014 to 2015). Regarding the complete study: In model experiments, template switching captured about one uniquely barcoded TCR beta cDNA molecule for every two T cells. Using deep sequencing normalized with unique cDNA molecular identifiers, the study measured how TCR beta repertoire diversity changes with age. The donors were divided into four age groups: young (average roughly 15 years), middle-aged (about 39), aged (approximately 59) and long-lived (about 90). Donors of different ages were randomly distributed across sequencing lanes to avoid experimental bias. Using the same blood draw, the study looked at two additional independent replicas of 1 million unique cDNA reads for two donors, one aged 18 to 30 and the other aged 80 or older. The investigation overall reported the following: Observed TCR beta diversity per million T cells fell roughly linearly with age, and a significant reduction was already apparent by age around 40. Because the CMV infection status of the donors was unknown, age-related changes in expanded clonotypes may potentially have been confounded. Estimates of total diversity based on one million sequenced T cells were considered lower bounds and underestimates. Conclusive comparison of naive and antigen-experienced compartments was prevented by the profiling of bulk unsorted PBMCs. The percentage of naive T cells measured by flow cytometry correlated strongly with observed TCR beta diversity. Compared with the aged group, more naive CD4+ T cells, fewer expanded clones and increased TCR diversity were shown by the long-lived group, suggesting age selection.

Libraries were prepared through 5' RACE. This sample was sequenced with an Illumina HiSeq 2500. A second PCR of roughly 6 to 11 cycles was run with a J-beta primer mix and a sample-barcoded 5' primer. A unique molecular identifier was introduced onto each TCR beta cDNA molecule by a template-switch 5' adaptor carrying 12 random nucleotides. At least 2.5 million CDR3-containing paired-end reads were obtained from each sample. All of the RNA was converted into first-strand cDNA using the Mint cDNA synthesis kit, with a TRBC-specific oligonucleotide serving as the primer. All cDNA was treated with uracil-DNA glycosylase and then went through a first 18-cycle PCR with the universal primers M1SS and BC2_uni_R. The authors' pipeline ran thus. Normalization of each sample was performed by random selection of 1 million high-quality reads, each carrying a distinct molecular identifier. Instead of being binned into consensus sequences, reads with shared molecular identifiers were discarded. MiTCR, run with a Q25 quality threshold and the strictest error-elimination algorithm, handled CDR3 identification, clonotype clustering and error correction. A nonparametric unseen species model with Euler transformation was used to estimate lower-bound total TCR beta diversity. Through fastp at Q25 and MiXCR, TCRdb rebuilt clones from the public reads, retaining in-frame beta chains. Every distinct CDR3 protein forms one entry, paired with its most common genes and DNA. In this record, the V and J calls reflect TCRdb's handling and not the investigators' own analysis. The sample has 1.5 million to 2 million distinct CDR3 sequences on record, under 30% of them singletons. The top ten clones comprise 7.7% of the sample.

The donors were roughly 39 Caucasian individuals from Russia, aged 6 to 90 years, who were systemically healthy. About 10 milliliters of peripheral blood were collected from each donor into EDTA-treated Vacutainer tubes. Ficoll-Paque density-gradient centrifugation was used to isolate PBMCs, with at least 6.5 million obtained per sample. Total RNA, at least 6 micrograms per sample, was extracted from PBMCs with Trizol reagent. For every donor, flow cytometry on a PBMC aliquot measured the percentage of naive CD45RAhigh/CD27high T cells. As to this clonotype: Its antigen remains unidentified. No base quality values were provided; no much bigger clone lies one nucleotide off.

What was sequenced was blood. This clonotype was sampled from a woman younger than 45 in good health.

The CDR3 sequence is CSACNRGNTEAFF. In nucleotides, the sequence is TGCAGCGCTTGTAACCGGGGGAACACTGAAGCTTTCTTT. This chain joins TRBV29-1 to TRBJ1-1; the D gene is not confidently resolved. The CDR3 measures 13 amino acids from cysteine to phenylalanine. Only the CDR3 part of the read is kept: 39 bases, read in frame from the first base. CDR1 and CDR2 are read off the germline V gene as SQVTM and ANQGSEA. The V end loses 7 bases and the J end loses 1 base, and a stretch of 13 bases separates them.